These 7 T cell receptor beta chains originate from one sample sequenced in a study of OX40 agonist ivuxolimab in advanced cancers. Sequenced by immunoSEQ multiplex PCR; TCRdb stores in-frame clones only, minus some. The sample records just over 14,000 clones, about 80% being singletons. Here the sequenced sample was CD4+ or CD8+ T cells sorted from blood, taken in a trial of the OX40 agonist ivuxolimab. These receptors all come from an adult with an advanced solid tumor such as melanoma, head and neck, liver or kidney cancer.

This clone ranks as medium-sized (0.01 to 0.1%). The chain joins TRBV2 to TRBJ2-7, with TRBD2 matching over 9 bases. J was trimmed by 2 bases and V by 5 bases; bases with no gene match: 7. CDR1 is SNHLY and CDR2 is FYNNEI in the germline V gene. The CDR3 runs to 15 residues. CDR3 nucleotide sequence: TGTGCCAGCAGTCAAACCCTAGCGGGGCCCTACGAGCAGTACTTC. It is translated as CASSQTLAGPYEQYF.

The rearrangement links TRBV6-1 to TRBJ2-2; TRBD1 matches at 8 bases. V shed 4 bases and J 4 bases; nucleotides not matched to a gene: 2. CDR3 length: 14 amino acids. Germline CDR1 is MNHNS and CDR2 is SASEGT. The CDR3 coding sequence is TGTGCCAGCAGTGGGACAGGGACCACCGGGGAGCTGTTTTTT. This encodes CASSGTGTTGELFF.

This clone appeared a few times. The V call is TRBV11-2, the J call TRBJ2-1, with 9 bases matching TRBD2. CDR3 size: 16 residues. Trimming took 4 bases from V and 0 from J; bases not matched to a gene: 4. Germline lookup yields CDR1 SGHAT and CDR2 FQNNGV. Written as DNA, the CDR3 is TGTGCCAGCAGCTCTAGCGGGATAAGCTCCTACAATGAGCAGTTCTTC. Residues: CASSSSGISSYNEQFF.

This chain links TRBV2 with TRBJ2-5; TRBD1 matches 10 bases. Germline CDR1 SNHLY, CDR2 FYNNEI. Losses at the gene ends were 7 bases for V and 3 bases for J; bases not matched to a gene: 2. The CDR3 extends over 13 amino acids. CDR3 coding DNA: TGTGCCAGCACCGGACAGGGGGAAGAGACCCAGTACTTC. Protein: CASTGQGEETQYF.

This CDR3 is CASSPDSRTNEKLFF. The CDR3, as DNA: TGTGCCAGCTCACCGGATTCGAGAACTAATGAAAAACTGTTTTTT. The chain couples TRBV18 to TRBJ1-4; no definite D call. The CDR3 runs 15 residues. V was pared by 3 bases and J by 1 base, with 9 bases between. Germline V gene data show CDR1 as KGHSH and CDR2 as LQKENI.

V gene TRBV9 combines with J gene TRBJ2-7; 7 positions match TRBD1. The CDR3 has 13 residues. Germline CDR1 is SGDLS and CDR2 is YYNGEE. Unmatched junction bases numbered 6, after V lost 4 bases and J lost 5 bases. For the CDR3, the DNA is TGTGCCAGCAGCAGCCACAGGGGCAACGAGCAGTACTTC. It yields the protein CASSSHRGNEQYF.

J is TRBJ2-2 and V is TRBV19; D not resolved. The CDR3 contains 14 residues. Germline assignment: CDR1 LNHDA and CDR2 SQIVND (reference sequence). V shed 3 bases and J shed 3 bases, with 8 bases lying between them. CDR3 bases: TGTGCCAGTAGTATTATAGTAGACACCGGGGAGCTGTTTTTT. Protein sequence: CASSIIVDTGELFF.